Following are 5 T cell receptor beta chains from one sample sequenced in a study of blood T cell repertoires in COVID-19. Data came from immunoSEQ multiplex PCR; TCRdb stores just in-frame clones and leaves some out. The sample gives about 220,000 clones, around 87% of which show up once; roughly 16% is in the top ten. Source material: PBMCs or T cells enriched from blood (not recorded which). These receptor sequences come from a man aged 25 to 45 who had been exposed to COVID-19.

The chain couples TRBV5-4 to TRBJ2-5, with 12 bases lining up with TRBD2. J gave up 7 bases and V 9 bases, and 7 bases lay outside the gene matches. The CDR3 is made up of 13 amino acids. Germline CDR1 SGHNT, CDR2 YYREEE (reference sequence). The CDR3 sequence: CATSPSGGGTQYF. The CDR3 bases are TGTGCCACAAGCCCTAGCGGGGGGGGGACCCAGTACTTC.

This clone has just one count. The rearrangement links TRBV5-6 to TRBJ1-1, with 7 bases fitting TRBD1. From germline, CDR1 is SGHDT and CDR2 YYEEEE. The CDR3 loop spans 15 amino acids. Germline trimming cut 3 bases from V and 2 bases from J; bases unmatched to any gene: 7. CDR3 bases: TGTGCCAGCAGCTCGACAGGGTCCCGTAACACTGAAGCTTTCTTT. Translation: CASSSTGSRNTEAFF.

The rearrangement links TRBV19 to TRBJ2-1; a possible D gene is TRBD1 (6 bases). CDR3 length: 16 amino acids. Germline CDR1 LNHDA, CDR2 SQIVND (reference sequence). Trimming took 1 base from V and 7 from J, leaving 17 bases between them. The CDR3 region has the DNA TGTGCCAGTAGTATAGGAGTTCAGGGGCTTAGAAATGAGCAGTTCTTC. Amino acid sequence: CASSIGVQGLRNEQFF.

This rearrangement joins TRBV2 to TRBJ1-5, with TRBD1 matching 7 bases. Germline V gene lookup returns CDR1 SNHLY and CDR2 FYNNEI. V lost 2 bases to trimming and J lost 3 bases; unmatched junction nucleotides: 10. This CDR3 is built from 17 residues. Here the CDR3 DNA reads TGTGCCAGCAGTGAACTCCCAGACAGGGCTCCCAATCAGCCCCAGCATTTT. It specifies CASSELPDRAPNQPQHF.

The rearrangement links TRBV11-2 to TRBJ2-1, with 9 bases identical to TRBD2. Unmatched junction bases numbered 8, after V lost 4 bases and J lost 7 bases. This CDR3 spans 15 amino acids. The germline gives CDR1 SGHAT, CDR2 FQNNGV. Written as DNA, the CDR3 is TGTGCCAGCAGCTCCGGTAGCGGGGGTTCAAATGAGCAGTTCTTC. Residues: CASSSGSGGSNEQFF.